The subject of this entry is one T cell receptor (beta chain). What it binds is not known. The data derive from a study of cytomegalovirus exposure and HLA in healthy donors. V was clipped by 3 bases and J by 5 bases; unmatched bases: 12. CDR3 length equals 16 residues. Germline CDR1 reads SGHTA; CDR2 reads FQGNSA. This PCR relied on a set of 60 Vbeta primers and 13 Jbeta primers. Data came from immunoSEQ multiplex PCR; TCRdb stores just in-frame clones and leaves some out. Here the sample spans about 130,000 clones, about 85% being singletons. Study-wide results and caveats: An apparent linkage of common viral pathogens to several of the most significant clusters emerged in a later analysis. In a later analysis, most CMV-associated TCR beta chains appeared HLA-restricted.

V gene TRBV7-2 combines with J gene TRBJ1-2, with 7 bases that match TRBD1. The sequencing sample was made of PBMCs. The TCR comes from a man aged 18 to 30 in good health and CMV-seropositive. The CDR3 loop reads CASSLGRQGIDYGYTF. The CDR3 DNA reads as TGTGCCAGCAGCTTGGGACGACAGGGAATTGATTATGGCTACACCTTC.